The next 6 T cell receptor beta chains were all read from a single sample in a study of naive and memory T cell subsets. Antigens for these TCRs are unknown. Both TRBC1 and TRBC2 were covered by a beta constant-region primer of two equimolar oligonucleotides. Nested alpha and beta constant-region primers with the SP2 primer drove four PCR rounds on ligated cDNA. TCRdb re-analysed the UMI-ligation and nested PCR reads in MiXCR, keeping a single row per CDR3 protein. The sample has roughly 150,000 distinct CDR3 sequences, roughly 22% seen once. Study-wide findings and caveats: Especially in CD8 cells, naive repertoires contained a few larger clonotypes, possibly CD45RA-re-expressing memory cells.

The sample taken for sequencing was naive CD4+ T cells from blood. The receptors shown here come from a human donor in good health.

This clonotype was counted many times. The rearrangement joins TRBV12-3 or TRBV12-4 to TRBJ2-7; 7 bases are a match to TRBD1. Unmatched junction bases numbered 5, after V lost 8 bases and J lost 4 bases. This CDR3 comprises 12 residues. As DNA, the CDR3 is TGTGCCAGCCGGGACAGTAAATACGAGCAGTACTTC. This sequence encodes CASRDSKYEQYF.

The chain joins TRBV28 to TRBJ2-7; 10 bases match TRBD2. The germline V gene has CDR1 MDHEN and CDR2 SYDVKM. Unmatched junction bases numbered 5, after V lost 4 bases and J lost 5 bases. The CDR3 length is 14 residues. CDR3 bases: TGTGCCAGCAGTTGGGGGACTAGCGAGAACGAGCAGTACTTC. Amino acids: CASSWGTSENEQYF.

The rearrangement links TRBV6-1 to TRBJ2-3; 10 bases are a match to TRBD2. Looked up from germline, CDR1 is MNHNS and CDR2 is SASEGT. The CDR3 contains 17 residues. With V trimmed by 3 bases and J by 2 bases, 8 bases remained unmatched. The CDR3 reads CASSDQRTSGITDTQYF. The CDR3 region has the DNA TGTGCCAGCAGTGATCAAAGGACTAGCGGAATCACAGATACGCAGTATTTT.

The chain is built from TRBV28 and TRBJ1-5; D is unclear. The V and J ends lost 2 bases and 7 bases respectively, with 6 bases between them. CDR1 is MDHEN and CDR2 is SYDVKM in the germline V gene. This CDR3 has 12 residues. In nucleotides, the CDR3 is TGTGCCAGCAGTTTACCCCCCCAGCCCCAGCATTTT. Translating it yields CASSLPPQPQHF.

V and J are TRBV28 and TRBJ2-3; D remains ambiguous. The length of the CDR3 is 14 residues. Trimming took 9 bases from V and 4 from J, leaving 17 bases between them. Germline-derived CDR1 and CDR2 are MDHEN and SYDVKM. CDR3 nucleotides: TGTGCCAGTAACGGAGAGATTGGGGCAGATACGCAGTATTTT. This codes for CASNGEIGADTQYF.

The rearrangement links TRBV7-2 to TRBJ1-1, with D perhaps matching TRBD1 (6 bases). Germline V gene data show CDR1 as SGHTA and CDR2 as FQGNSA. The V and J ends lost 4 bases and 3 bases respectively, with 12 bases between them. The CDR3 sequence is 14 residues long. CDR3 residues: CASSSLQGYTEAFF. The CDR3 bases are TGTGCCAGCAGCTCCTTACAGGGTTACACTGAAGCTTTCTTT.